Sequencing of this T cell receptor (beta chain) was carried out in a study of PD-1 and CTLA-4 blockade in melanoma (dated by TCRdb to about 2021). About the full investigation: The study compared how PD-1 blockade and CTLA-4 blockade affected the melanoma-reactive CD8 T cell response in patients with melanoma.

On this clone itself: No antigen is known for it. Base qualities are not at hand, and no much larger clone is one base apart.

Libraries were built with the immunoSEQ multiplex PCR assay. The table was pulled from immuneACCESS by TCRdb, which kept in-frame rearrangements only. Such tables lose some clones; where checked, under half of the loss comes from unresolved V genes, and the rest has no known cause. Across this sample there are under 40,000 clones, with roughly nine tenths seen only once. The ten most abundant clones make up around 6.3% of the sample. There are 16 amino acids in the CDR3, from cysteine to phenylalanine inclusive. Just the 48-base CDR3 DNA is kept, in frame starting at base 1. The junction shows trimming of 2 bases on V and 5 bases on J, plus 18 bases between the germline ends.

This clonotype was obtained from a human donor with melanoma. The chain is made from TRBV23-1 and TRBJ1-1; perhaps TRBD1 is the D gene, with 6 bases matching. TRBV23-1 is placed among ORFs of uncertain function. The material sequenced was CD8+ T cells from peripheral blood, taken from a patient given anti-PD-1 treatment. The nucleotide sequence reads TGCGCCAGCAGTCAAGTGGGGGCGTCCGTTCGGACTGAAGCTTTCTTT. Its protein product is CASSQVGASVRTEAFF.